A selection of T cell receptor beta chains follows, all from one sample in a study of cytomegalovirus exposure and HLA in healthy donors. Sequencing used immunoSEQ multiplex PCR; TCRdb keeps in-frame clones, though not all of them. Among 190,000 or so clones listed, around 81% were seen once. The source material was PBMCs. The receptors were gathered from a woman in her forties or fifties in good health and CMV-seropositive. CDR3s include the opening cysteine and the closing phenylalanine or tryptophan. The order of the fields is J gene, D gene, V gene, clone size, CDR3 protein, CDR3 DNA. A D gene is named only where the DNA matches it firmly. Some rows have no size entry. The others give once, few or many, or a class for an expanded clone.

TRBJ2-1 TRBD1 TRBV6-4 NA CASSDSPTGWQFF TGTGCCAGCAGTGACTCCCCGACAGGGTGGCAGTTCTTC
TRBJ1-2 NA TRBV7-2 NA CASSFRQEAYGYTF TGTGCCAGCAGCTTCCGACAGGAAGCCTATGGCTACACCTTC
TRBJ2-3 NA TRBV5-4 NA CASSSPVVADTQYF TGTGCCAGCAGCTCCCCGGTCGTAGCAGATACGCAGTATTTT
TRBJ1-5 TRBD1 TRBV6-5 NA CASRGQGSNQPQHF TGTGCCAGCAGGGGACAGGGGAGCAATCAGCCCCAGCATTTT
TRBJ2-2 NA TRBV30 NA CAWNDRGSTGELFF TGTGCCTGGAATGATCGGGGTTCGACCGGGGAGCTGTTTTTT
TRBJ1-3 TRBD1 TRBV19 NA CASSIWAGGSGNTIYF TGTGCCAGTAGTATATGGGCAGGGGGCTCTGGAAACACCATATATTTT
TRBJ2-5 TRBD2 TRBV4-2 NA CASSQDASGDQETQYF TGTGCCAGCAGCCAAGACGCTAGCGGGGACCAAGAGACCCAGTACTTC
TRBJ2-7 NA TRBV6-5 NA CPSSYGGGAYEQYF TGTCCCAGCAGTTACGGTGGCGGTGCCTACGAGCAGTACTTC
TRBJ2-1 NA TRBV28 NA CAIDRSSYNEQFF TGTGCCATCGACAGGAGCTCCTACAATGAGCAGTTCTTC
TRBJ1-3 NA TRBV7-9 NA CASSLGGAPGNTIYF TGTGCCAGCAGCTTAGGGGGCGCACCTGGAAACACCATATATTTT
TRBJ2-3 NA TRBV2 NA CASTGGRTDTQYF TGTGCCAGCACCGGGGGACGCACAGATACGCAGTATTTT
TRBJ2-5 NA TRBV11-2 NA CASSLAGGETQYF TGTGCCAGCAGCTTAGCTGGGGGGGAGACCCAGTACTTC
TRBJ2-3 TRBD2 TRBV7-3 few CASSSSGGFDTQYF TGTGCCAGCAGTTCTAGCGGGGGGTTTGATACGCAGTATTTT